This is a list of T cell receptor beta chains from one sample in a study of T cell repertoires in ileal Crohn's disease. Using immunoSEQ multiplex PCR, the repertoire was profiled, and TCRdb retains in-frame clones only, with some absent. The sample has fewer than 6,500 clones; around nine tenths are singletons. The sequenced material came from CD4+ T cells from ileum. The source of these receptors is an adult with Crohn's disease. Some clones in this sample may be carry-over from other donors' samples. CDR3s include the opening cysteine and the closing phenylalanine or tryptophan. Each record gives: J gene, V gene, CDR3 protein.

TRBJ1-2 | TRBV28 | CASSRTGSGYTF
TRBJ1-5 | TRBV27 | CASSPDRSNNQPQHF
TRBJ2-7 | TRBV7-2 | CASSQREARTAYEQYF
TRBJ2-3 | TRBV15 | CATSSITGGDTQYF
TRBJ1-1 | TRBV6-5 | CASSQNRGNTEAFF
TRBJ1-1 | TRBV7-2 | CASSYLRDRGWNTEAFF
TRBJ2-3 | TRBV9 | CASSVGLAGGGTDTQYF
TRBJ2-7 | TRBV2 | CASSVGSGASHVEQYF
TRBJ1-5 | TRBV29-1 | CSVKYSTNNQPQHF
TRBJ2-2 | TRBV7-2 | CASSRGSSGTGELFF
TRBJ2-1 | TRBV5-6 | CASSGAGTSGTKSYNEQFF
TRBJ1-2 | TRBV28 | CASSLLIGGRGYTF
TRBJ2-2 | TRBV19 | CASNDYQNTGELFF
TRBJ2-3 | TRBV5-1 | CASSSWGLAVTSTDTQYF
TRBJ2-2 | TRBV7-3 | CASSLFSPGELFF
TRBJ2-1 | TRBV7-3 | CASSVTSVGEQFF
TRBJ1-4 | TRBV14 | CASSQDRRSTNEKLFF
TRBJ1-2 | TRBV7-8 | CASSSNPDRAYGYTF
TRBJ2-3 | TRBV2 | CADGAGIITDTQYF
TRBJ2-1 | TRBV27 | CASTLGSSGRSYNEQFF
TRBJ1-2 | TRBV30 | CAWSVGAGYTF
TRBJ2-3 | TRBV5-6 | CASSNRRGQSTDTQYF
TRBJ2-2 | TRBV6-6 | CASGGARADGELFF
TRBJ2-7 | TRBV7-9 | CASSMLQGASYEQYF
TRBJ1-1 | TRBV28 | CASSPRLRGNTEAFF
TRBJ2-7 | TRBV5-1 | CASSPALGAITYEQYF
TRBJ2-5 | TRBV9 | CASSVGPSGKETQYF
TRBJ2-1 | TRBV6-5 | CATRTRLAVYNEQFF
TRBJ2-1 | TRBV7-8 | CASSSTSGSYNEQFF
TRBJ1-3 | TRBV9 | CASSVGTEHSGNTIYF
TRBJ2-5 | TRBV5-6 | CASSLGTGGGGETQYF
TRBJ2-7 | TRBV29-1 | CSATETSGSSEQYF
TRBJ2-7 | TRBV6-1 | CASSEAASGIYEQYF
TRBJ1-3 | TRBV5-6 | CASSFYWTGDVGGNTIYF
TRBJ2-2 | TRBV5-1 | CASSFFPANTGELFF
TRBJ2-1 | TRBV11-2 | CASSLGLFEGGDEQFF
TRBJ2-1 | TRBV12-2 | CASRLESSGGYNEQFF
TRBJ2-5 | TRBV5-1 | CASSSGLAGGIETQYF
TRBJ2-2 | TRBV5-4 | CASSGGTGIGELVF
TRBJ2-1 | TRBV4-2 | CASSQVGAWTSGSSYNEQFF
TRBJ2-3 | TRBV14 | CASSIFQGPPTDTQYF
TRBJ2-7 | TRBV28 | CASRASGRLREQYF
TRBJ2-2 | TRBV29-1 | CSVHHGGTGGVFGELFF
TRBJ2-3 | TRBV28 | CASSFPGQGMFWYF
TRBJ2-7 | TRBV5-4 | CASSYPGGASYEQYF
TRBJ1-4 | TRBV7-9 | CASSLRGSGTGATNEKLFF
TRBJ2-1 | TRBV19 | CASSSRTGGAYNEQFF
TRBJ2-3 | TRBV7-2 | CASSPPTSALDTQYF
TRBJ2-7 | TRBV27 | CASSSPGQGTHEQYF
TRBJ2-2 | TRBV7-7 | CASSLSGAGELFF
TRBJ2-7 | TRBV29-1 | CSYRRAGAYEQYF
TRBJ2-5 | TRBV19 | CASSALGQGARETQYF
TRBJ1-4 | TRBV5-1 | CASSLGLTDRLNEKLFF